The rows below give T cell receptor beta chains drawn from one sample of a study of response to subunit inactivated influenza vaccine. Each CDR3 protein gets one entry after TCRdb re-called the RT-PCR reads with MiXCR. The table has fewer than 800,000 distinct CDR3 sequences, 15% to 17% seen once. The specimen was PBMCs from blood, collected roughly 12 days after vaccination. Receptors were obtained from a man aged 45-60 years who received an inactivated influenza vaccine. Both conserved end residues are part of each CDR3. The order of the fields is D gene, V gene, clone size, J gene, CDR3 protein, CDR3 DNA. D genes are given only for firm matches. Clone size is given for some rows only: seen once, a few or many times, or a class if the clone is expanded.

>TRBD2|TRBV20-1|.|TRBJ2-7
CSARDLFSGSSYEQYF
TGCAGTGCTAGAGATTTATTTAGCGGGAGCTCCTACGAGCAGTACTTC
>TRBD1|TRBV7-2|few|TRBJ2-5
CASSTGQRETQYF
TGTGCCAGCAGCACGGGACAGCGGGAGACCCAGTACTTC
>TRBD1|TRBV20-1|few|TRBJ2-5
CSARDGGQGAETQYF
TGCAGTGCTAGAGATGGCGGGCAGGGGGCTGAGACCCAGTACTTC
>.|TRBV6-1|.|TRBJ2-3
CASRSTPSTDTQYF
TGTGCCAGCAGATCAACCCCTAGCACAGATACGCAGTATTTT
>.|TRBV4-3|.|TRBJ2-2
CASSQDPPRGDGELFF
TGCGCCAGCAGCCAAGACCCGCCTAGGGGGGACGGGGAGCTGTTTTTT
>.|TRBV23-1|few|TRBJ1-1
CASSPVFDTEAFF
TGCGCCAGCAGTCCCGTTTTTGACACTGAAGCTTTCTTT
>.|TRBV7-9|few|TRBJ2-3
CASSLEAGTSDTQYF
TGTGCCAGCAGCTTAGAGGCGGGAACCTCAGATACGCAGTATTTT
>TRBD1|TRBV29-1|.|TRBJ2-7
CSVAWTGPFEQYF
TGCAGCGTTGCATGGACAGGTCCATTCGAGCAGTACTTC
>.|TRBV5-1|.|TRBJ2-7
CASSLALGSYEQYF
TGCGCCAGCAGCTTGGCCTTGGGGAGTTACGAGCAGTACTTC
>.|TRBV6-1|.|TRBJ2-7
CASKHRREVDEQYF
TGTGCCAGCAAACACCGCAGGGAGGTGGACGAGCAGTACTTC
>TRBD2|TRBV5-1|few|TRBJ2-2
CASSYPTSGAGELFF
TGCGCCAGCAGCTATCCGACTAGCGGAGCCGGGGAGCTGTTTTTT
>.|TRBV24-1|.|TRBJ2-5
CATSDAGHNQETQYF
TGTGCCACCAGTGATGCAGGACACAACCAAGAGACCCAGTACTTC
>TRBD1|TRBV15|.|TRBJ1-5
CATSLGGGLQPQHF
TGTGCCACCAGCTTGGGAGGGGGCCTTCAGCCCCAGCATTTT
>TRBD1|TRBV30|.|TRBJ1-2
CAWSVLLGGGVRDREFGYGYTF
TGTGCCTGGAGTGTATTACTAGGCGGTGGTGTCCGGGACAGGGAATTTGGCTATGGCTACACCTTC
>.|TRBV10-3|.|TRBJ2-7
CAISVHNSYEQYF
TGTGCCATCAGTGTACACAATTCCTACGAGCAGTACTTC
>.|TRBV10-1|.|TRBJ2-1
CASSGGPLGNEQFF
TGCGCCAGCAGTGGGGGGCCTTTGGGCAATGAGCAGTTCTTC
>.|TRBV18|many|TRBJ1-1
CASSPSGGTEAFF
TGTGCCAGCTCACCAAGTGGCGGAACTGAAGCTTTCTTT
>TRBD1|TRBV3-1|.|TRBJ1-5
CASSQTTGAQPQHF
TGTGCCAGCAGCCAAACCACAGGGGCTCAGCCCCAGCATTTT
>.|TRBV4-1|.|TRBJ1-5
CASSPRTLEPQHF
TGCGCCAGCAGCCCACGGACTTTGGAGCCCCAGCATTTT
>TRBD2|TRBV11-2|few|TRBJ2-7
CASSLRAGGEEQYF
TGTGCCAGCAGCTTGAGAGCGGGGGGGGAAGAGCAGTACTTC
>.|TRBV5-1|.|TRBJ2-2
CASSLESGGIGELFF
TGCGCCAGCAGCTTGGAGTCAGGGGGGATCGGGGAGCTGTTTTTT
>TRBD1|TRBV24-1|.|TRBJ2-5
CATSDRQGQETQYF
TGTGCCACCAGTGACAGACAGGGCCAAGAGACCCAGTACTTC
>.|TRBV4-2|few|TRBJ2-1
CASSPGGPSYNEQFF
TGTGCCAGCAGCCCCGGCGGGCCATCCTACAATGAGCAGTTCTTC
>.|TRBV28|.|TRBJ1-1
CASSFFDRDMNTEAFF
TGTGCCAGCAGTTTTTTCGACAGAGACATGAACACTGAAGCTTTCTTT
>.|TRBV4-3|.|TRBJ2-1
CASSQEASWNEQFF
TGCGCCAGCAGCCAAGAGGCTAGTTGGAATGAGCAGTTCTTC
>.|TRBV7-6|.|TRBJ1-3
CASSLGSLGLSGNTIYF
TGTGCCAGCAGCTTAGGATCGTTGGGCCTCTCTGGAAACACCATATATTTT
>TRBD2|TRBV7-2|.|TRBJ2-5
CASSSLGTKYQETQYF
TGTGCCAGCAGCTCTCTCGGGACTAAGTACCAAGAGACCCAGTACTTC
>TRBD2|TRBV11-2|few|TRBJ2-2
CAYSGRAYTGELFF
TGTGCCTATAGCGGGAGGGCCTACACCGGGGAGCTGTTTTTT
>.|TRBV24-1|.|TRBJ2-3
CATSSSTDTQYF
TGTGCCACCAGTTCTAGCACAGATACGCAGTATTTT
>.|TRBV20-1|many|TRBJ2-3
CSASRVGTDTQYF
TGCAGTGCTAGCAGGGTAGGGACAGATACGCAGTATTTT
>.|TRBV29-1|.|TRBJ2-7
CSVAGELSSYEQYF
TGCAGCGTTGCTGGGGAGTTAAGCTCCTACGAGCAGTACTTC
>.|TRBV20-1|few|TRBJ2-5
CSAPRGGRETQYF
TGCAGTGCTCCTCGTGGGGGGAGGGAGACCCAGTACTTC
>TRBD2|TRBV7-2|many|TRBJ2-1
CASSLEGAGAHNEQFF
TGTGCCAGCAGCTTAGAAGGAGCGGGGGCCCACAATGAGCAGTTCTTC
>TRBD1|TRBV5-6|few|TRBJ2-7
CASSLMDRGSEQYF
TGTGCCAGCAGCTTGATGGACAGGGGATCCGAGCAGTACTTC
>.|TRBV20-1|.|TRBJ2-5
CSGGWGQETQYF
TGCAGTGGGGGGTGGGGCCAAGAGACCCAGTACTTC
>.|TRBV2|.|TRBJ1-6
CASSEGTSRVSPLHF
TGTGCCAGCAGTGAAGGGACATCTCGGGTCTCACCCCTCCACTTT
>.|TRBV29-1|many|TRBJ2-4
CSVEDPGPYSNIQYF
TGCAGCGTTGAAGATCCGGGTCCCTATAGCAACATTCAGTACTTC
>.|TRBV15|.|TRBJ1-5
CATSREPGGNQPQHF
TGTGCCACCAGCAGGGAACCAGGGGGCAATCAGCCCCAGCATTTT
>.|TRBV9|.|TRBJ1-6
CASSSTGSNSPLHF
TGTGCCAGCAGCTCTACAGGCTCGAATTCACCCCTCCACTTT
>TRBD2|TRBV20-1|many|TRBJ2-1
CSAQPPGVAGFF
TGCAGTGCTCAACCCCCGGGGGTAGCGGGATTCTTC
>.|TRBV7-9|.|TRBJ1-1
CASSFHRILNTEAFF
TGTGCCAGCAGCTTTCACAGGATCTTAAACACTGAAGCTTTCTTT
>.|TRBV5-6|few|TRBJ2-3
CASSSHRGGDTDTQYF
TGTGCCAGCAGCTCGCACAGGGGGGGGGACACAGATACGCAGTATTTT
>.|TRBV15|few|TRBJ2-5
CATSRDILETQYF
TGTGCCACCAGCAGAGATATACTAGAGACCCAGTACTTC
>.|TRBV12-3/TRBV12-4|.|TRBJ1-3
CASSLVNIYGGPGNTIYF
TGTGCCAGCAGTTTAGTTAACATATATGGGGGACCTGGAAACACCATATATTTT
>.|TRBV5-1|many|TRBJ2-5
CASSPGTEETQYF
TGTGCCAGCAGCCCCGGGACGGAAGAGACCCAGTACTTC
>.|TRBV3-1|few|TRBJ2-5
CASSQEVTGASSQTQYF
TGTGCCAGCAGCCAAGAAGTAACCGGGGCCTCGTCTCAGACCCAGTACTTC
>.|TRBV6-1|.|TRBJ1-6
CASSEGRPANSPLHF
TGTGCCAGCAGTGAAGGAAGACCAGCCAATTCACCCCTCCACTTT
>.|TRBV5-5|few|TRBJ2-7
CASSQQVGIRLGEQYF
TGTGCCAGCAGCCAACAAGTCGGGATCCGGTTAGGGGAGCAGTACTTC
>TRBD2|TRBV29-1|few|TRBJ2-3
CSVRGAGGTQYF
TGCAGCGTTAGGGGGGCGGGGGGTACGCAGTATTTT
>.|TRBV4-3|few|TRBJ2-5
CASSQDISETQYF
TGCGCCAGCAGCCAAGATATTTCAGAGACCCAGTACTTC
>TRBD1|TRBV7-8|.|TRBJ2-7
CASSSTGGLLWYEQYF
TGTGCCAGCAGCTCAACAGGGGGGCTACTCTGGTACGAGCAGTACTTC
>TRBD2|TRBV4-3|.|TRBJ2-3
CASRDSGRSDTQYF
TGCGCCAGCAGGGATAGCGGGAGGTCAGATACGCAGTATTTT
>.|TRBV27|few|TRBJ2-2
CASSLFRPATGELFF
TGTGCCAGCAGTTTATTTAGGCCCGCCACCGGGGAGCTGTTTTTT